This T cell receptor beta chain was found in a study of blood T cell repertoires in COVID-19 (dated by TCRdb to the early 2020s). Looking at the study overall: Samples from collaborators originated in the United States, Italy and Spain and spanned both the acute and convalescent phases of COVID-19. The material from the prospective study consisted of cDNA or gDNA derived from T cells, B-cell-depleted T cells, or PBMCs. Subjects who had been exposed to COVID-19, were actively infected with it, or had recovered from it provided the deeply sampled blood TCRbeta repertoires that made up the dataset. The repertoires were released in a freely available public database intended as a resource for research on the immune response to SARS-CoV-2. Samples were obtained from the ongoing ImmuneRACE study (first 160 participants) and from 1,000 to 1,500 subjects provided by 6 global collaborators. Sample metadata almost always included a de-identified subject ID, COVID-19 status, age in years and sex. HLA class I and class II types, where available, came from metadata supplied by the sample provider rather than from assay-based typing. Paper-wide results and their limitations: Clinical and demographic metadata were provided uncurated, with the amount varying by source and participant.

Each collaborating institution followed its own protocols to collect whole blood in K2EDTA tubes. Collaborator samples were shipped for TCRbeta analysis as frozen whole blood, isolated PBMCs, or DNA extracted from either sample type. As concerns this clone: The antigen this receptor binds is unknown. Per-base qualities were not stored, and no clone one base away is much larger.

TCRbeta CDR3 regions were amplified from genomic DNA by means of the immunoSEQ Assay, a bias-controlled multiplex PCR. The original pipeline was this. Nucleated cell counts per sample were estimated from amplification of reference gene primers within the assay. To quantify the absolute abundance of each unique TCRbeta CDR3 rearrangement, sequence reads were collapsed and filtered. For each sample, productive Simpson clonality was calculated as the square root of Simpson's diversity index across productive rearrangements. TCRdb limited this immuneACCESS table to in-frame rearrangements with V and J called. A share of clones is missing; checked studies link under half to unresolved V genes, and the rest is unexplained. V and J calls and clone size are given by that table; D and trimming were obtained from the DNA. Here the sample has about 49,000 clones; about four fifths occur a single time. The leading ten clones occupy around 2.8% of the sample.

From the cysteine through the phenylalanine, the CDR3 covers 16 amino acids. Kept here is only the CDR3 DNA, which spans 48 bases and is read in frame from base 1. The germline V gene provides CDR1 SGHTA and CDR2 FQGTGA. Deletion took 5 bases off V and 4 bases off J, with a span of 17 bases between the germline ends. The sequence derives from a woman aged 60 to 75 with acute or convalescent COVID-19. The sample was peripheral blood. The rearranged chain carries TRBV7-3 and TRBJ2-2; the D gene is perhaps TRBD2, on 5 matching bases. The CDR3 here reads CASSALRVGFTGELFF. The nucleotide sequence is TGTGCCAGCAGCGCGTTGAGGGTGGGGTTCACCGGGGAGCTGTTTTTT.